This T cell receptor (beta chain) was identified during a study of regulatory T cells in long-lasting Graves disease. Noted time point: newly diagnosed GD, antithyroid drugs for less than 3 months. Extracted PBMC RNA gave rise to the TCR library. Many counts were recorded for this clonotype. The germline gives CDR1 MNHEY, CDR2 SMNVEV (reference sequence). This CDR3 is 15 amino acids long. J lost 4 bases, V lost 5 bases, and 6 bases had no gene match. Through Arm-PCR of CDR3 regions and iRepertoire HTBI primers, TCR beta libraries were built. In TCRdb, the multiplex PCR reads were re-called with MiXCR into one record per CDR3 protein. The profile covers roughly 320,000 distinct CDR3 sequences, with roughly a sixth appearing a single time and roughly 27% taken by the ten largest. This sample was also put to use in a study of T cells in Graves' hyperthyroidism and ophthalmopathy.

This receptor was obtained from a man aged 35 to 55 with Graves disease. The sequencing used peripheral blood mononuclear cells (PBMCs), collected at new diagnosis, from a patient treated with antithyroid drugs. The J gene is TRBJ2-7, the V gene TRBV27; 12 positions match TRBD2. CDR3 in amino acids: CASSPLAGGRYEQYF. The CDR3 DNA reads TGTGCCAGCAGTCCACTAGCGGGGGGCCGTTACGAGCAGTACTTC.